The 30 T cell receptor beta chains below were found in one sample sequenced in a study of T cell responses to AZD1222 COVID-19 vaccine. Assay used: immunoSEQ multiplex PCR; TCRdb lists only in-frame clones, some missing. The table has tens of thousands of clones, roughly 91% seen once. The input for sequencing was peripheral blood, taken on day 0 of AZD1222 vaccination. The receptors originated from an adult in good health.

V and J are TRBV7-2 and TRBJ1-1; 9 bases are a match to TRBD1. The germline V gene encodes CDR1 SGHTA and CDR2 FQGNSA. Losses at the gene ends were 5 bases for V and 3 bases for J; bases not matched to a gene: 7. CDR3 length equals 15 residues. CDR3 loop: CASSTSTGGDTEAFF. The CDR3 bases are TGTGCCAGCAGCACCTCGACAGGGGGTGACACTGAAGCTTTCTTT.

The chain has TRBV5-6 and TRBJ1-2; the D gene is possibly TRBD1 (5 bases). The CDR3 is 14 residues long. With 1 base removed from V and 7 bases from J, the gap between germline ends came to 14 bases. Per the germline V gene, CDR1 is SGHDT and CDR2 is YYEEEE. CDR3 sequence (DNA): TGTGCCAGCAGCTTGTGGGGGTACCGGACTGGCTACACCTTC. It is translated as CASSLWGYRTGYTF.

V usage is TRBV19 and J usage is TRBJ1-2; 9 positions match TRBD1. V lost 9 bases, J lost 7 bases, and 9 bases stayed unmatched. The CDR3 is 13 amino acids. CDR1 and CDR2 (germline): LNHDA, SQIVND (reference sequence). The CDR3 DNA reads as TGTGCCAGCGAAGGACAGGGGAATGGTGGCTACACCTTC. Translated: CASEGQGNGGYTF.

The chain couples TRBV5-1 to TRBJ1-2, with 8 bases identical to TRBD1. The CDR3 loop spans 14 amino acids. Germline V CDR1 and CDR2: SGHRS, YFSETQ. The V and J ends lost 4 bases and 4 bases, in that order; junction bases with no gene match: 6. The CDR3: CASSLTTGAYGYTF. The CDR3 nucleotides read TGCGCCAGCAGCCTCACGACAGGGGCCTATGGCTACACCTTC. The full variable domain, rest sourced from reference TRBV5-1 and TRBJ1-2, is KAGVTQTPRYLIKTRGQQVTLSCSPISGHRSVSWYQQTPGQGLQFLFEYFSETQRNKGNFPGRFSGRQFSNSRSEMNVSTLELGDSALYLCASSLTTGAYGYTFGSGTRLTVV.

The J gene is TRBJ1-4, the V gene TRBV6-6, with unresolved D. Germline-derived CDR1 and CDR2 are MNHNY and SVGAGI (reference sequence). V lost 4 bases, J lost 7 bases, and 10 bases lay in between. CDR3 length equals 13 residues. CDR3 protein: CASSFEGGEKLFF. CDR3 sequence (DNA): TGTGCCAGCAGTTTCGAGGGTGGTGAAAAACTGTTTTTT.

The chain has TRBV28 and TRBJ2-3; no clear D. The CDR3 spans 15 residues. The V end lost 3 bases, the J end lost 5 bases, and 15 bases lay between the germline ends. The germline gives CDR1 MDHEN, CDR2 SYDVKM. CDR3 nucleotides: TGTGCCAGCAGTTTGGAAGGGATTCAGGTAGATACGCAGTATTTT. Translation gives CASSLEGIQVDTQYF. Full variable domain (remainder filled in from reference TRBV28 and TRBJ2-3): DVKVTQSSRYLVKRTGEKVFLECVQDMDHENMFWYRQDPGLGLRLIYFSYDVKMKEKGDIPEGYSVSREKKERFSLILESASTNQTSMYLCASSLEGIQVDTQYFGPGTRLTVL.

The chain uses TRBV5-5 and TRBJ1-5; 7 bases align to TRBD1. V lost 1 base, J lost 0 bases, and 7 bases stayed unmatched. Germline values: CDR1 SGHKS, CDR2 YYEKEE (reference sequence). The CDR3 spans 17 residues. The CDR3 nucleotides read TGTGCCAGCAGCTTGCGGGACAGTACATATAGCAATCAGCCCCAGCATTTT. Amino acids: CASSLRDSTYSNQPQHF.

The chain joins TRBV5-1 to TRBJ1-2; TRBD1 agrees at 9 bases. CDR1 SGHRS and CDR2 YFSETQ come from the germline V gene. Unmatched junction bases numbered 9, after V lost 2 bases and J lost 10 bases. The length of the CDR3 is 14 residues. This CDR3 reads CASSFDDRGTTYTF. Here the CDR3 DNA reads TGCGCCAGCAGCTTTGACGACAGGGGGACCACCTACACCTTC.

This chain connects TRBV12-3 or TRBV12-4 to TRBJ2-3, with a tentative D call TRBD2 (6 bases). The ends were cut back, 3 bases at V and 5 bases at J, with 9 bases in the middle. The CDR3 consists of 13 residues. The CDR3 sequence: CASSFGGIDTQYF. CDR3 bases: TGTGCCAGCAGTTTCGGGGGAATAGATACGCAGTATTTT.

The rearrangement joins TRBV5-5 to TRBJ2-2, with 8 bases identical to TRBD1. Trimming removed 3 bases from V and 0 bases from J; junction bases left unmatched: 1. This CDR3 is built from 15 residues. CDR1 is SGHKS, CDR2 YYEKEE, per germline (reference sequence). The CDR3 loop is CASSSDRANTGELFF. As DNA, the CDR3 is TGTGCCAGCAGCTCGGACAGGGCGAACACCGGGGAGCTGTTTTTT.

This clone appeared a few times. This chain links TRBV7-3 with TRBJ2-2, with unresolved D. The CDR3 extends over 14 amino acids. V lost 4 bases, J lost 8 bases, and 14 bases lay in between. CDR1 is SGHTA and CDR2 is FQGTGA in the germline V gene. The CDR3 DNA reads TGTGCCAGCAGCTCCACAAATGAAGCTGGGGAGCTGTTTTTT. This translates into CASSSTNEAGELFF. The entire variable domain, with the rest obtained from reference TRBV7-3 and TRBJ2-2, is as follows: GAGVSQTPSNKVTEKGKYVELRCDPISGHTALYWYRQSLGQGPEFLIYFQGTGAADDSGLPNDRFFAVRPEGSVSTLKIQRTERGDSAVYLCASSSTNEAGELFFGEGSRLTVL.

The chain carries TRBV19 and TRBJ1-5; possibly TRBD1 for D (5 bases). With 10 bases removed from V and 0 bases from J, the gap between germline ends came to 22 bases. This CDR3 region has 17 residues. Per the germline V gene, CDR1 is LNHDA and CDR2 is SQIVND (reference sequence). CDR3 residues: CANPNRQIHISNQPQHF. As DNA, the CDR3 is TGTGCCAACCCCAACCGACAGATCCACATTAGCAATCAGCCCCAGCATTTT.

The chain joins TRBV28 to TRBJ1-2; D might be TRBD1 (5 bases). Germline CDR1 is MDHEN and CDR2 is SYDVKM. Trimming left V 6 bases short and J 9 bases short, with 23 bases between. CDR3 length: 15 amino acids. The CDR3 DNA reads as TGTGCCAGCAGACAGACAGTAGCGGGGAGCATTAGCTACACCTTC. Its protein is CASRQTVAGSISYTF.

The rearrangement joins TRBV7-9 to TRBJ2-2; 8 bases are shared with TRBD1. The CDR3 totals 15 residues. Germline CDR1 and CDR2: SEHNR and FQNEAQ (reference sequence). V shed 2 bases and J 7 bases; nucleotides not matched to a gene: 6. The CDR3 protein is CASSLNTGGNGELFF. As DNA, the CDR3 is TGTGCCAGCAGCTTAAACACAGGGGGTAACGGGGAGCTGTTTTTT.

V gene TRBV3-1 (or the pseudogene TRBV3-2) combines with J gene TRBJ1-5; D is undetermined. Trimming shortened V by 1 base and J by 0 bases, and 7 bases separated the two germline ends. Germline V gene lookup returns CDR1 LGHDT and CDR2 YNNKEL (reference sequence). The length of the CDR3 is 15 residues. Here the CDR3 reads CASSQGLYSNQPQHF. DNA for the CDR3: TGTGCCAGCAGCCAAGGACTGTATAGCAATCAGCCCCAGCATTTT.

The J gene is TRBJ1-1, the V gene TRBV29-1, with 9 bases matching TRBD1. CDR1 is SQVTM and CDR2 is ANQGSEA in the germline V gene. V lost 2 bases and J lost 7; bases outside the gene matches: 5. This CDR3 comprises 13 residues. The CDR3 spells CSVEPTGGGEAFF. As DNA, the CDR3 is TGCAGCGTTGAACCGACAGGGGGGGGTGAAGCTTTCTTT.

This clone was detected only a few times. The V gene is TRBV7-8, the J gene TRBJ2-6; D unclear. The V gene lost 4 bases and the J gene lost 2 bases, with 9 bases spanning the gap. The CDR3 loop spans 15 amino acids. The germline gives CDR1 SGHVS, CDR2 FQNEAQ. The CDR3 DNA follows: TGTGCCAGCAGCTCGGATCTGGCTGGGGCCAACGTCCTGACTTTC. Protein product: CASSSDLAGANVLTF.

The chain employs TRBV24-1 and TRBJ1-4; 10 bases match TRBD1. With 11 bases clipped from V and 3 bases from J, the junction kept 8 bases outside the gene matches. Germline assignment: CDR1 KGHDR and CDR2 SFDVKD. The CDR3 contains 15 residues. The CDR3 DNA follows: TGTGCCATACCTGGGACAGGGGTGGCTAATGAAAAACTGTTTTTT. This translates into CAIPGTGVANEKLFF.

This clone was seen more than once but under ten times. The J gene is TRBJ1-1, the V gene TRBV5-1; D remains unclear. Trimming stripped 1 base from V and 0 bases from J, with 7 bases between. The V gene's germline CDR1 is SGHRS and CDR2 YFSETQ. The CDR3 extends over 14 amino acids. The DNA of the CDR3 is TGCGCCAGCAGCTTGCAGGATTTGAACACTGAAGCTTTCTTT. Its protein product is CASSLQDLNTEAFF.

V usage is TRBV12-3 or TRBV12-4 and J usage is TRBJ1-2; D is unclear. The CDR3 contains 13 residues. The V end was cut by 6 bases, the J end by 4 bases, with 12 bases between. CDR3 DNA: TGTGCCAGCAGCGAGATAGTGCTCTATGGCTACACCTTC. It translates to CASSEIVLYGYTF.

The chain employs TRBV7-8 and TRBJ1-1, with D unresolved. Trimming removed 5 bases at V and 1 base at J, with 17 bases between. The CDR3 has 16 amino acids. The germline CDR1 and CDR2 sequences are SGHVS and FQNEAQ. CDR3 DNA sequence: TGTGCCAGCAGCCGACGCCCGGGAGACCGGAACACTGAAGCTTTCTTT. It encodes CASSRRPGDRNTEAFF.

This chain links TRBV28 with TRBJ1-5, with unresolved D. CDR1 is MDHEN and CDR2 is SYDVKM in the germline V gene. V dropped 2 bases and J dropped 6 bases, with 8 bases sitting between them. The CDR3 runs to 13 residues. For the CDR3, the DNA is TGTGCCAGCAGTTTACCGGTCGGTCAGCCCCAGCATTTT. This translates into CASSLPVGQPQHF.

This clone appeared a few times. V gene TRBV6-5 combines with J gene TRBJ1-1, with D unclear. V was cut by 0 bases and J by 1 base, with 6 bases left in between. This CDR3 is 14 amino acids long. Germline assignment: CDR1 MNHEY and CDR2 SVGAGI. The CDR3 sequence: CASSYSGGNTEAFF. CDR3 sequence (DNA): TGTGCCAGCAGTTACTCGGGTGGGAACACTGAAGCTTTCTTT.

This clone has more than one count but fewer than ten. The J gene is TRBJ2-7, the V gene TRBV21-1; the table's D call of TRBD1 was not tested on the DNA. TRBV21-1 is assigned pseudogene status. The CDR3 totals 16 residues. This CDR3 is CASLGMDRISYYEQYF. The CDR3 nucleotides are TGTGCCAGTCTGGGGATGGACAGGATTTCTTATTACGAGCAGTACTTC.

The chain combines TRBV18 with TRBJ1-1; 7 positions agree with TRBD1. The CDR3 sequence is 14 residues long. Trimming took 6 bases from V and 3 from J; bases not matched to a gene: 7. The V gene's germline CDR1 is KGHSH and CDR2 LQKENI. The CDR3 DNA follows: TGTGCCAGCTCGGTACTCGACAGGGACACTGAAGCTTTCTTT. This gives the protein CASSVLDRDTEAFF. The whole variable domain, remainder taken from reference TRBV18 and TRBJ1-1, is NAGVMQNPRHLVRRRGQEARLRCSPMKGHSHVYWYRQLPEEGLKFMVYLQKENIIDESGMPKERFSAEFPKEGPSILRIQQVVRGDSAAYFCASSVLDRDTEAFFGQGTRLTVV.

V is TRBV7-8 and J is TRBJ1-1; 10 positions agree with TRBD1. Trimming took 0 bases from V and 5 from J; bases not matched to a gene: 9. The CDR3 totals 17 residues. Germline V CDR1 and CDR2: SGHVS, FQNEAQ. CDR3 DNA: TGTGCCAGCAGCTTAGCTATCCGCCGGGACAGGGGTACTGAAGCTTTCTTT. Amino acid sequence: CASSLAIRRDRGTEAFF.

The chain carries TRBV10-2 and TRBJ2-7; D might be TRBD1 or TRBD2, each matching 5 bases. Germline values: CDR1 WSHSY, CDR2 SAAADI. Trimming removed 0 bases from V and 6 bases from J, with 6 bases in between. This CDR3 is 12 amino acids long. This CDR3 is CASSESGGEQYF. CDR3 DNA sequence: TGCGCCAGCAGTGAGTCTGGGGGCGAGCAGTACTTC.

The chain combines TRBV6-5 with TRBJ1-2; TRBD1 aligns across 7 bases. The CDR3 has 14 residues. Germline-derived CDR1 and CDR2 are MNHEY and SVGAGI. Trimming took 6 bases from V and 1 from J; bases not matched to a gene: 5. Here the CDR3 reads CASRATGYNYGYTF. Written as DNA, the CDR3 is TGTGCCAGCAGGGCGACAGGGTATAACTATGGCTACACCTTC.

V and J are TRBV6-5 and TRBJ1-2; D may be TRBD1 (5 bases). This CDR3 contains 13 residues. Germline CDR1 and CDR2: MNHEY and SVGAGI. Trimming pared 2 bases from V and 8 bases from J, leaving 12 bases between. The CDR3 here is CASSYTQGRGYTF. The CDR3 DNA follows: TGTGCCAGCAGTTACACGCAGGGTCGCGGCTACACCTTC.

CDR3 nucleotides: TGTGCCTGGAGTGTACGAGGGGTTATGGAACAGCCCCAGCATTTT. Its protein is CAWSVRGVMEQPQHF. This chain uses TRBV30 with TRBJ1-5, with D possibly TRBD1 on 5 matching bases. The CDR3 has 15 amino acids. Germline CDR1 and CDR2: GTSNPN and SVGIG (reference sequence). Trimming pared 0 bases from V and 7 bases from J, leaving 16 bases between.